This TCR beta chain comes out of a study of cytomegalovirus exposure and HLA in healthy donors. Study-wide points: CMV antigen specificity was confirmed in vitro for three CMV-associated chains. Among TCR sequences, most were rare, though some public TCRs appeared in many donors.

This CDR3 has 13 amino acids. CDR1 and CDR2 (germline): MDHEN, SYDVKM. Trimming took 6 bases from V and 1 from J, leaving 9 bases between them. Remarks on this clone: Its antigen is currently unknown.

The data were produced by immunoSEQ multiplex PCR, yet TCRdb's version contains in-frame clones alone and is incomplete. The data show more than 110,000 clones, over 90% seen once. The receptor was derived from a man younger than 35 in good health and CMV-seropositive. The chain couples TRBV28 to TRBJ1-1; possible D gene TRBD1, 5 bases. The specimen sequenced was PBMCs. The CDR3 spells CASSRGGNTEAFF. The CDR3 nucleotides are TGTGCCAGCAGCCGCGGGGGGAACACTGAAGCTTTCTTT. The whole variable domain, filled in from reference TRBV28 and TRBJ1-1, reads DVKVTQSSRYLVKRTGEKVFLECVQDMDHENMFWYRQDPGLGLRLIYFSYDVKMKEKGDIPEGYSVSREKKERFSLILESASTNQTSMYLCASSRGGNTEAFFGQGTRLTVV.